The clone carrying this T cell receptor (beta chain) was counted ten times or more. Its specificity is not known. The CDR3 loop spans 13 amino acids. Germline V gives CDR1 MNHEY, CDR2 SVGAGI. Deletions cut 0 bases from V and 8 bases from J, with 10 bases between. This entry comes from a study of post-analysis software for immune sequencing data. Broader study findings: Significantly lower normalized Chao1 diversity was seen in multiple sclerosis patients than in controls. TRBV5-6, TRBV5-1 and TRBV20-1 were among roughly five TRBV segments more frequent in patients than controls. With F measure, samples from one preparation batch clustered together strongly.

Unique-molecular-identifier-tagged TCR beta cDNA libraries were used. From the PCR reads, TCRdb called clonotypes with MiXCR, one entry per CDR3 protein. The sample holds over 250,000 distinct CDR3 sequences; approximately 34% are singletons and the top ten take more than 4%. Sequencing was done on a sample of blood. This sequence was found in a girl between 10 and 17 years old with multiple sclerosis. The chain is built from TRBV6-5 and TRBJ1-2; no definite D call. CDR3 protein: CASSYSHGEGYTF. The CDR3 DNA follows: TGTGCCAGCAGTTACTCCCACGGAGAGGGCTACACCTTC.